Listed here is a single TCR beta chain. Its antigen is unknown. The data derive from a study of blood T cell dynamics during melanoma immunotherapy. As for the study in general: Metastatic melanoma patients received first-line pembrolizumab or nivolumab plus ipilimumab.

Time point noted: pre-treatment baseline. CDR1 is SGDLS, CDR2 YYNGEE, per germline. The CDR3 totals 16 residues. V was clipped by 2 bases and J by 2 bases; unmatched bases: 1. Study-wide results and limits: Whether repertoire-driving clones were melanoma-specific could not be determined.

Each bulk PBMC sample had about 350 ng DNA loaded. Clones were sequenced by immunoSEQ multiplex PCR, and TCRdb holds only the in-frame ones, with some missing. Found here are 10,000 to 15,000 clones, 85% to 90% of them singletons; the top ten hold around 4.4%. The material was blood, obtained from a patient treated with checkpoint blockade. The chain joins TRBV9 to TRBJ1-4, with 12 bases aligning to TRBD1. The TCR comes from a human donor with melanoma. In DNA form, the CDR3 reads TGTGCCAGCAGCGTCGGGACAGGGGGCACTAATGAAAAACTGTTTTTT. Amino acid sequence: CASSVGTGGTNEKLFF.